The rows below give T cell receptor beta chains drawn from one sample of a study of T cells in Graves' hyperthyroidism and ophthalmopathy. TCRdb ran MiXCR on the multiplex PCR reads and lists one entry per CDR3 protein. The top ten hold 7% to 10% of the sample, which has 750,000 to 900,000 distinct CDR3 sequences, over 35% seen once. The sample consisted of blood. These receptors came from a man between 18 and 35 years old with Graves' hyperthyroidism. CDR3s include the opening cysteine and the closing phenylalanine or tryptophan. The D gene is left open where the match is weak. Clone sizes are given selectively: once, few, many, or a class where the clone is expanded.

NA	12	once	TRBV29-1	TRBJ1-1	CSLVGGNTEAFF	TGCAGCTTAGTAGGGGGGAACACTGAAGCTTTCTTT
TRBD1	14	few	TRBV12-3/TRBV12-4	TRBJ2-2	CAIRTGENTGELFF	TGTGCCATTCGGACAGGGGAGAACACCGGGGAGCTGTTTTTT
NA	14	once	TRBV20-1	TRBJ1-3	CSARDSYSGNTIYF	TGCAGTGCCAGGGACTCCTACTCTGGAAACACCATATATTTT
TRBD2	13	NA	TRBV10-3	TRBJ2-7	CVVRTSDTHEQYF	TGTGTCGTTCGGACTAGCGACACCCACGAGCAGTACTTC
NA	14	few	TRBV9	TRBJ2-5	CASSVVGGQETQYF	TGTGCCAGCAGCGTAGTAGGCGGACAAGAGACCCAGTACTTC
NA	16	NA	TRBV6-6	TRBJ2-5	CASSILHASAQETQYF	TGTGCCAGCAGTATCCTTCATGCTAGCGCACAAGAGACCCAGTACTTC
TRBD1	12	NA	TRBV28	TRBJ2-7	CASSYRGTEQYF	TGTGCCAGCAGTTACAGGGGTACCGAGCAGTACTTC
TRBD2	16	NA	TRBV20-1	TRBJ2-7	CSARGVTGTSIYEQYF	TGCAGTGCTAGGGGGGTCACGGGGACTAGCATTTACGAGCAGTACTTC
TRBD1	13	many	TRBV7-6	TRBJ2-7	CASGPGQSYEQYF	TGTGCCAGTGGACCGGGACAGTCCTACGAGCAGTACTTC
NA	15	NA	TRBV25-1	TRBJ1-5	CAYQGRAGPNQPQHF	TGTGCCTACCAAGGGAGGGCCGGACCAAATCAGCCCCAGCATTTT
NA	13	NA	TRBV6-4	TRBJ1-1	CASSGGESTEAFF	TGTGCCAGCAGTGGCGGGGAGAGCACTGAAGCTTTCTTT
NA	16	NA	TRBV2	TRBJ2-7	CASSGGGTLLTYEQYF	TGTGCCAGCAGTGGAGGGGGAACACTTCTCACCTACGAGCAGTACTTC
NA	12	NA	TRBV12-3/TRBV12-4	TRBJ1-1	CASGGGHTEAFF	TGTGCCAGCGGGGGCGGGCACACTGAAGCTTTCTTT
NA	14	NA	TRBV6-6	TRBJ1-2	CASSSLTGNDGYTF	TGTGCCAGCAGTTCACTTACAGGGAATGATGGCTACACCTTC
NA	13	NA	TRBV4-1	TRBJ1-1	CASSQDRAWEAFF	TGCGCCAGCAGCCAGGACAGAGCCTGGGAAGCTTTCTTT
NA	14	many	TRBV19	TRBJ2-7	CASSMAGTSYEQYF	TGTGCCAGTAGTATGGCGGGAACCTCCTACGAGCAGTACTTC
NA	9	many	TRBV20-1	TRBJ1-1	CSAGHEAFF	TGCAGTGCCGGGCATGAAGCTTTCTTT
NA	13	many	TRBV12-3/TRBV12-4	TRBJ2-5	CASTDGGSETQYF	TGTGCCAGCACTGATGGGGGGAGCGAGACCCAGTACTTC
NA	13	many	TRBV20-1	TRBJ1-1	CSAAGTVNTEAFF	TGCAGTGCCGCCGGGACGGTGAACACTGAAGCTTTCTTT
NA	14	many	TRBV9	TRBJ2-7	CASSSREGSGEQYF	TGTGCCAGCAGCTCCCGTGAGGGGTCGGGCGAGCAGTACTTC
NA	14	NA	TRBV9	TRBJ1-4	CASSLSAPIEKLFF	TGTGCCAGCAGCTTATCGGCACCTATTGAAAAACTGTTTTTT
NA	14	many	TRBV10-2	TRBJ1-5	CASSESGQGQPQHF	TGCGCCAGCAGTGAGTCTGGGCAGGGTCAGCCCCAGCATTTT
NA	13	NA	TRBV10-3	TRBJ1-1	CASSYYREAEAFF	TGTGCCAGCAGTTACTACAGGGAGGCTGAAGCTTTCTTT
TRBD1	17	NA	TRBV19	TRBJ2-6	CASRRDREYSGANVLTF	TGTGCCAGTAGGAGGGACAGGGAATACTCTGGGGCCAACGTCCTGACTTTC
NA	14	few	TRBV11-2	TRBJ1-5	CASSQETSRQPQHF	TGTGCCAGCAGCCAAGAGACAAGCCGTCAGCCCCAGCATTTT
NA	13	many	TRBV29-1	TRBJ1-2	CSANSGGRYGYTF	TGCAGCGCAAATTCCGGGGGCAGATATGGCTACACCTTC
NA	11	NA	TRBV25-1	TRBJ1-5	CASSASQPQHF	TGTGCCAGCAGTGCTAGTCAGCCCCAGCATTTT
TRBD1	13	many	TRBV7-9	TRBJ1-1	CASSLEGQEKAFF	TGTGCCAGCAGCTTAGAAGGACAGGAGAAAGCTTTCTTT
TRBD1	14	many	TRBV19	TRBJ2-2	CASSRDRYTGELFF	TGTGCCAGTAGTAGGGACAGATACACCGGGGAGCTGTTTTTT
TRBD1	13	NA	TRBV6-5	TRBJ1-1	CRTGQLSGTEAFF	TGTAGGACAGGCCAGCTTTCGGGCACTGAAGCTTTCTTT
NA	15	many	TRBV7-9	TRBJ1-1	CASSLAKMANTEAFF	TGTGCCAGCAGCTTAGCGAAAATGGCCAACACTGAAGCTTTCTTT
TRBD1	14	NA	TRBV29-1	TRBJ1-4	CSVVGQGGTEKLFF	TGCAGCGTCGTGGGACAGGGAGGCACTGAAAAACTGTTTTTT
NA	15	few	TRBV2	TRBJ2-7	CASKGLRGVLHEQYF	TGTGCCAGCAAAGGGCTTAGGGGGGTCCTCCACGAGCAGTACTTC
NA	14	NA	TRBV15	TRBJ1-1	CATIHRPMNTEAFF	TGTGCCACCATCCACCGGCCGATGAACACTGAAGCTTTCTTT
TRBD2	15	NA	TRBV6-5	TRBJ2-5	CASSNTGTSHETQYF	TGTGCCAGCAGCAACACCGGGACTAGCCACGAGACCCAGTACTTC
TRBD1	14	many	TRBV7-9	TRBJ2-7	CASSTWDRSYEQYF	TGTGCCAGCAGCACCTGGGACAGATCCTACGAGCAGTACTTC
NA	13	few	TRBV12-3/TRBV12-4	TRBJ2-7	CASSLAFRGEQYF	TGTGCCAGCAGTTTAGCCTTTAGGGGCGAGCAGTACTTC
NA	14	once	TRBV19	TRBJ2-7	CASKSRDGAYEQYF	TGTGCCAGTAAGAGCCGGGACGGGGCCTACGAGCAGTACTTC
TRBD1	13	NA	TRBV10-3	TRBJ1-2	CAIPGQGMEGYTF	TGTGCCATTCCGGGACAGGGGATGGAGGGCTACACCTTC
TRBD1	15	NA	TRBV7-2	TRBJ1-1	CASSQDRGMNTEAFF	TGTGCCAGCTCCCAAGACAGGGGGATGAACACTGAAGCTTTCTTT
TRBD1	15	few	TRBV4-1	TRBJ2-7	CASSLVGTDDYEQYF	TGCGCCAGCAGCCTAGTGGGGACAGACGATTACGAGCAGTACTTC
NA	13	NA	TRBV12-3/TRBV12-4	TRBJ1-1	CASTLDGNTEAFF	TGTGCCAGCACCCTTGATGGGAACACTGAAGCTTTCTTT
NA	15	few	TRBV7-8	TRBJ2-7	CASSLDRRQPYEQYF	TGTGCCAGCAGCTTAGATCGAAGGCAGCCTTACGAGCAGTACTTC
NA	15	NA	TRBV7-9	TRBJ1-4	CASSQGTGSNEKLFF	TGTGCCAGCAGCCAAGGAACAGGGAGTAATGAAAAACTGTTTTTT
NA	12	many	TRBV11-3	TRBJ1-6	CASSSTASPLHF	TGTGCCAGCAGCTCGACGGCTTCACCCCTCCACTTT
NA	12	many	TRBV6-5	TRBJ1-5	CASSSSDVPRHF	TGTGCCAGCAGCTCCTCGGACGTGCCTCGGCATTTT
NA	11	NA	TRBV7-9	TRBJ2-7	CASRGVEEQYF	TGCGCCAGCAGGGGGGTGGAAGAGCAGTACTTC
NA	14	NA	TRBV19	TRBJ2-7	CASTSNRDTYEQYF	TGTGCCAGTACCTCTAACCGGGACACCTATGAGCAGTACTTC
NA	15	NA	TRBV28	TRBJ1-5	CASSGVERSNQPQHF	TGTGCCAGCAGTGGAGTCGAAAGGAGCAATCAGCCCCAGCATTTT
NA	14	few	TRBV19	TRBJ1-1	CASSAGSMNTEAFF	TGTGCCAGCAGCGCGGGATCCATGAACACTGAAGCTTTCTTT
NA	16	NA	TRBV5-8	TRBJ2-7	CASSLQTGRPTYEQYF	TGTGCCAGCAGCTTGCAGACAGGACGACCGACCTACGAGCAGTACTTC
TRBD1	14	many	TRBV24-1	TRBJ2-7	CATSDTAGGHEQYF	TGTGCCACCAGTGATACGGCAGGGGGCCACGAGCAGTACTTC
TRBD2	13	few	TRBV7-9	TRBJ2-7	CASSLEGRAEQYF	TGTGCCAGCAGCTTAGAAGGGAGGGCCGAGCAGTACTTC